This TCR beta chain appears in the sequencing data of a study of T cell repertoires in aging, cancer and after chemotherapy. The wider study: Paired samples before and after chemotherapy came from glioblastoma patients receiving temozolomide-based therapy.

Notes on this clonotype: Antigen: not known.

Overall study results and limits: Healthy donors lost TCR diversity with age mainly through richness, cancer patients through richness and evenness. Rebound thymic output was suggested by rising median generation probability during chemotherapy in each cancer cohort. The repertoire data cannot show anything about immunological memory following chemotherapy.

Peripheral blood genomic DNA, not sorted cells or RNA, was the template. Germline assignment: CDR1 SGDLS and CDR2 YYNGEE. V lost 3 bases and J lost 3, with 19 bases in between. The CDR3 runs to 17 residues. TRB rearrangements spanning V, D and J were amplified using mixed TRB-A/B primers. Using its own MiXCR run on the multiplex PCR reads, TCRdb lists one record per CDR3 protein. The sample shows under 4,500 distinct CDR3 sequences, approximately 41% of them seen only once. This receptor was obtained from a human donor with a solid tumor. The chain recombines TRBV9 with TRBJ1-3; TRBD1 might be the D (5 bases). Sequenced sample: blood. CDR3 residues: CASSEGLETRFGNTIYF. The CDR3 DNA follows: TGTGCCAGCAGCGAGGGGCTAGAGACTAGGTTTGGAAACACCATATATTTT.